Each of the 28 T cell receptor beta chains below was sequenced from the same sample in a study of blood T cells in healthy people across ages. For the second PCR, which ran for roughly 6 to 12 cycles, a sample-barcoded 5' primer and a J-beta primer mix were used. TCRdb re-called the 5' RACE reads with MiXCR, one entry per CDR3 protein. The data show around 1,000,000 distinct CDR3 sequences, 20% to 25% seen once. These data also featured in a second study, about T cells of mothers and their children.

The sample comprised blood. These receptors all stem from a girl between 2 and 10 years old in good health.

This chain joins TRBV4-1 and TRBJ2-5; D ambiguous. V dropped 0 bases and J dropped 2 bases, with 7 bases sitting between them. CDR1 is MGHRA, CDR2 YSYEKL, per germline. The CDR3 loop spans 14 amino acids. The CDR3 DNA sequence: TGCGCCAGCAGCCAAGATAGGCAGCAAGAGACCCAGTACTTC. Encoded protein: CASSQDRQQETQYF.

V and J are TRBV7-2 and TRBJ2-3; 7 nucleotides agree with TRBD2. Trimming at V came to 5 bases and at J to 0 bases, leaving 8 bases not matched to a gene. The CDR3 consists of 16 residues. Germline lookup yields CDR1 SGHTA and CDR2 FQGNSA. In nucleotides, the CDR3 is TGTGCCAGCAGCCTAGGGAGGGGACGGAGCACAGATACGCAGTATTTT. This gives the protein CASSLGRGRSTDTQYF.

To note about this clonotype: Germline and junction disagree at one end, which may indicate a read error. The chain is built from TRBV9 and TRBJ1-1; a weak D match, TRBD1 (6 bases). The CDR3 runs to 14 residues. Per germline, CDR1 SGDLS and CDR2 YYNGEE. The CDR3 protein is CANSPGVTETEACF. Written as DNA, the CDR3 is TGTGCCAACAGCCCAGGGGTTACAGAGACTGAAGCTTGCTTT.

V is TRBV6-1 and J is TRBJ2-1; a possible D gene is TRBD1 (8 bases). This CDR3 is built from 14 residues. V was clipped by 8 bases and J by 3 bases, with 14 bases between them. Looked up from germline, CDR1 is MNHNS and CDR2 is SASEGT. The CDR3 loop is CASFNRGGYNEQFF. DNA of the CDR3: TGTGCCAGCTTTAACAGGGGGGGCTACAATGAGCAGTTCTTC.

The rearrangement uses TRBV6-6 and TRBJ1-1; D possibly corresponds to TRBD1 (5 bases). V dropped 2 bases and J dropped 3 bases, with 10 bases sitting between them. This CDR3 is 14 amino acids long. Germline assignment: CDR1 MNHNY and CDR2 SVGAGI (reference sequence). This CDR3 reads CASSYLIRDTEAFF. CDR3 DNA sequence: TGTGCCAGCAGTTACCTTATCAGGGACACTGAAGCTTTCTTT.

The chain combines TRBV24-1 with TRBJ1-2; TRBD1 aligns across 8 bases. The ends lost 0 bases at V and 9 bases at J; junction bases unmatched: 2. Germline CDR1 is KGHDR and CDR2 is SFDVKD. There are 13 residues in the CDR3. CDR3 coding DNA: TGTGCCACCAGTGATTTGCAGGGGGCCAGCTACACCTTC. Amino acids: CATSDLQGASYTF.

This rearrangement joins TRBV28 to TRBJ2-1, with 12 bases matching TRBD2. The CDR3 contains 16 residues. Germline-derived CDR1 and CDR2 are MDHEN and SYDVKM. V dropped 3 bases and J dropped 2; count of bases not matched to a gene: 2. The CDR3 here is CASSFWTSGAYNEQFF. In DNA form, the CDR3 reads TGTGCCAGCAGTTTCTGGACTAGCGGGGCCTACAATGAGCAGTTCTTC.

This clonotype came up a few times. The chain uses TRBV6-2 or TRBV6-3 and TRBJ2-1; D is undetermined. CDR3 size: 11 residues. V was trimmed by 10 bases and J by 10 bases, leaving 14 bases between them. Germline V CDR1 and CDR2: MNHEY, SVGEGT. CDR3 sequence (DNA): TGTGCCACCAATCGGGTAGGGGAGCAGTTCTTC. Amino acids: CATNRVGEQFF.

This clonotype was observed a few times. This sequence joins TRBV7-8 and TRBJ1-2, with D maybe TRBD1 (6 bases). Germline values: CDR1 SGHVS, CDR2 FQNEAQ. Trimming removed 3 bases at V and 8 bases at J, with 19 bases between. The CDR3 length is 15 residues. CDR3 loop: CASSFSPGAPDGYTF. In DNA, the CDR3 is TGTGCCAGCAGCTTTAGTCCAGGGGCTCCCGACGGCTACACCTTC.

CDR3 protein: CASRDGRLSSGANVLTF. CDR3 nucleotides: TGTGCCAGCAGAGACGGGAGGCTGAGCTCTGGGGCCAACGTCCTGACTTTC. The V call is TRBV6-1, the J call TRBJ2-6; TRBD2 matches 7 bases. Germline loops: CDR1 MNHNS, CDR2 SASEGT. The CDR3 loop spans 17 amino acids. Losses at the gene ends were 6 bases for V and 0 bases for J; bases not matched to a gene: 8.

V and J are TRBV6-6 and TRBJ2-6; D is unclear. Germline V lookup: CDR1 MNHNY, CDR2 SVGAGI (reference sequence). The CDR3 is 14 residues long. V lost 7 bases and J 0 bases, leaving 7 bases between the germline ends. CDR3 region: CASIPASGANVLTF. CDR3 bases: TGTGCCAGCATCCCGGCCTCTGGGGCCAACGTCCTGACTTTC.

CDR3: CASSSDGGGGWNTQYF. CDR3 nucleotide sequence: TGTGCCAGCAGCAGCGATGGGGGGGGCGGATGGAATACGCAGTATTTT. The chain couples TRBV7-2 to TRBJ2-3, with D maybe TRBD2 (7 bases). The ends were cut back, 5 bases at V and 7 bases at J, with 22 bases in the middle. There are 16 residues in the CDR3. Germline V gene sequence: CDR1 SGHTA, CDR2 FQGNSA.

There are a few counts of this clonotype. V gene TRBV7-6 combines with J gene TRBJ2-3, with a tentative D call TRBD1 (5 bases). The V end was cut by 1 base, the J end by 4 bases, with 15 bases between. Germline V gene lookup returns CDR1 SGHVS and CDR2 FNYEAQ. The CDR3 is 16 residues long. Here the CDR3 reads CASSLETATPSDTQYF. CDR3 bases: TGTGCCAGCAGCTTAGAGACAGCGACTCCCTCAGATACGCAGTATTTT.

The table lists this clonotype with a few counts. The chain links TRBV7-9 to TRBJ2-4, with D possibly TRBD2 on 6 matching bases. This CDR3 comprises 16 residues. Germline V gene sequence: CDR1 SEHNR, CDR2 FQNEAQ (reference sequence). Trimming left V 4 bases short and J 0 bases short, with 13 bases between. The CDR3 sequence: CASSSAWDLAKNIQYF. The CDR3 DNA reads TGTGCCAGCAGCTCCGCATGGGACTTAGCCAAAAACATTCAGTACTTC. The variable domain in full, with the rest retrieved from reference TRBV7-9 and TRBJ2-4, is DTGVSQNPRHKITKRGQNVTFRCDPISEHNRLYWYRQTLGQGPEFLTYFQNEAQLEKSRLLSDRFSAERPKGSFSTLEIQRTEQGDSAMYLCASSSAWDLAKNIQYFGAGTRLSVL.

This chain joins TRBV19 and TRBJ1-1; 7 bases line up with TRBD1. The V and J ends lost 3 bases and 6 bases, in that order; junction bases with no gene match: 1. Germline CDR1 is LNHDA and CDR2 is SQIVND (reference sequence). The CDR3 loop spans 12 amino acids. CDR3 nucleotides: TGTGCCAGTAGTATGGGGACAGCTGAAGCTTTCTTT. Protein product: CASSMGTAEAFF. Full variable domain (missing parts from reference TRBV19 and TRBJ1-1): DGGITQSPKYLFRKEGQNVTLSCEQNLNHDAMYWYRQDPGQGLRLIYYSQIVNDFQKGDIAEGYSVSREKKESFPLTVTSAQKNPTAFYLCASSMGTAEAFFGQGTRLTVV.

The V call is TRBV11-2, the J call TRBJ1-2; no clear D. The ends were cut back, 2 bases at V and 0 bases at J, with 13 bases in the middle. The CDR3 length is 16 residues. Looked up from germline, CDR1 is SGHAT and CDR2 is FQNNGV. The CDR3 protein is CASSLLGGLANYGYTF. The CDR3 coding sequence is TGTGCCAGCAGCTTACTTGGCGGCTTAGCTAACTATGGCTACACCTTC.

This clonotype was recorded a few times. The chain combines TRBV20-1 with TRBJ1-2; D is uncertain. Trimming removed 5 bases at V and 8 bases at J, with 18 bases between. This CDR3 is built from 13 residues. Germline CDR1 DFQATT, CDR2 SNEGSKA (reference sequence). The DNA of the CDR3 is TGCAGTGCTTATTCACCTGGATCCGGGGGCTACACCTTC. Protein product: CSAYSPGSGGYTF.

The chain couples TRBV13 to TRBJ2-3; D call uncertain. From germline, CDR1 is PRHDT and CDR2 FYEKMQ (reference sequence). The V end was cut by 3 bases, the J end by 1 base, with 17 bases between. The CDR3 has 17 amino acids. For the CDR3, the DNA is TGTGCCAGCAGCTTTCTCCCGGAGATGCGAGGCACAGATACGCAGTATTTT. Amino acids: CASSFLPEMRGTDTQYF.

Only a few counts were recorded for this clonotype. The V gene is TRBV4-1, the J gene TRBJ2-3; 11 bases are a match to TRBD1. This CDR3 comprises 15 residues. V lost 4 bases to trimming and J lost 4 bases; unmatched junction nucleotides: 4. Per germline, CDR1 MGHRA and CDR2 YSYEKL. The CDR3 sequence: CASSLDRGRPDTQYF. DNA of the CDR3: TGCGCCAGCAGCCTGGACAGGGGGCGACCAGATACGCAGTATTTT.

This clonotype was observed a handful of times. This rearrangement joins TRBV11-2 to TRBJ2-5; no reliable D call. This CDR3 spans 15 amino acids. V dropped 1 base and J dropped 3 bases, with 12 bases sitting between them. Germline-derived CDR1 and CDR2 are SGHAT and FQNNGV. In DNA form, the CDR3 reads TGTGCCAGCAGCTTAGCGTTTGTCCCCAAAGAGACCCAGTACTTC. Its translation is CASSLAFVPKETQYF.

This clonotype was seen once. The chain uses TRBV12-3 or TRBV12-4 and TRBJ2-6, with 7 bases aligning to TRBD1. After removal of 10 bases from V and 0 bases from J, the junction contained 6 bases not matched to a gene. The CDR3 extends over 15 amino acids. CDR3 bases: TGTGCCAACGGGGACAGACACTCTGGGGCCAACGTCCTGACTTTC. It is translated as CANGDRHSGANVLTF.

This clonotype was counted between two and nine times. The CDR3 region is CASSPGRGQRNYGYTF. The CDR3 nucleotides read TGTGCCAGCAGCCCCGGCCGGGGTCAGCGGAACTATGGCTACACCTTC. The J gene is TRBJ1-2, the V gene TRBV5-6, with D hard to call. This CDR3 is 16 amino acids long. V dropped 4 bases and J dropped 2 bases, with 18 bases sitting between them. CDR1 SGHDT and CDR2 YYEEEE come from the germline V gene. Complete variable domain (other parts from reference TRBV5-6 and TRBJ1-2): DAGVTQSPTHLIKTRGQQVTLRCSPKSGHDTVSWYQQALGQGPQFIFQYYEEEERQRGNFPDRFSGHQFPNYSSELNVNALLLGDSALYLCASSPGRGQRNYGYTFGSGTRLTVV.

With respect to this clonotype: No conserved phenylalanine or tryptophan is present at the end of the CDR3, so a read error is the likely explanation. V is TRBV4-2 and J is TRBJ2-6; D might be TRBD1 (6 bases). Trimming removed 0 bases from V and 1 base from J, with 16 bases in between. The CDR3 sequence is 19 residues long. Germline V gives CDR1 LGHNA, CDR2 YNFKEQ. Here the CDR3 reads CASSQDSTGYFSGANVLTL. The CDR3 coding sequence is TGTGCCAGCAGCCAAGATTCAACAGGGTACTTTTCTGGGGCCAACGTCCTGACTCTC.

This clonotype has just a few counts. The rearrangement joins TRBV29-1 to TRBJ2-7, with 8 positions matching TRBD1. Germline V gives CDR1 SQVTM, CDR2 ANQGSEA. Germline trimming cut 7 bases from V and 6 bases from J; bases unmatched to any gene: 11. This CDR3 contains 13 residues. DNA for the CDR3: TGCAGCGCCACAGGGGGTTGGGAGGTCGAGCAGTACTTC. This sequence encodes CSATGGWEVEQYF.

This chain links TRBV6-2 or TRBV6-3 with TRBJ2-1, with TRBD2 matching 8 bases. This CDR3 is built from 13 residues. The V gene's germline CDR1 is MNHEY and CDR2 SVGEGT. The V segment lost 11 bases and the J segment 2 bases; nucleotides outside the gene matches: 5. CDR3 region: CACHGGAYNEQFF. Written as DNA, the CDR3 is TGTGCCTGCCACGGGGGGGCCTACAATGAGCAGTTCTTC.

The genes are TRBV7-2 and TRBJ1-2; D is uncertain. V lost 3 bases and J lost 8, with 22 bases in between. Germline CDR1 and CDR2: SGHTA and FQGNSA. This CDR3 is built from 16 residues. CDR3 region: CASSFRRGESLEGYTF. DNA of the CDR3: TGTGCCAGCAGCTTCCGGCGTGGAGAGTCTTTGGAGGGCTACACCTTC.

CDR3 in amino acids: CASSPRSGRPKETQYF. The DNA of the CDR3 is TGTGCCAGCTCACCACGGTCGGGGCGTCCCAAAGAGACCCAGTACTTC. The V gene is TRBV18, the J gene TRBJ2-5; D may correspond to TRBD1 or TRBD2 (5 bases each). Trimming removed 1 base from V and 3 bases from J, with 15 bases in between. CDR3 length: 16 amino acids. Germline loops: CDR1 KGHSH, CDR2 LQKENI.

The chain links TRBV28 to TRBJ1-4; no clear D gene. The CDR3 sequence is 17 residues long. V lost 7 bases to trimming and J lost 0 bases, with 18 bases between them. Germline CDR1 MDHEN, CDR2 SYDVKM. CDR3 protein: CASNTTPLLATNEKLFF. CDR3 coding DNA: TGTGCCAGCAATACAACCCCCCTATTGGCAACTAATGAAAAACTGTTTTTT.